The 20 T cell receptor beta chains in this list originate from one sample, sequenced in a study of blood T cell repertoires in COVID-19. Assay used: immunoSEQ multiplex PCR; TCRdb lists only in-frame clones, some missing. The profile shows over 120,000 clones, over 80% of them singletons. The material sequenced was peripheral blood. The origin of the receptors is a woman in her forties or fifties with acute or convalescent COVID-19.

The V call is TRBV5-1, the J call TRBJ2-7; TRBD2 aligns across 8 bases. The CDR3 is 15 residues long. V shed 4 bases, J shed 2 bases, and the junction held 8 bases outside the gene matches. Looked up from germline, CDR1 is SGHRS and CDR2 is YFSETQ. DNA of the CDR3: TGCGCCAGCAGCCCGGCGGGGGGACATACCTACGAGCAGTACTTC. Its translation: CASSPAGGHTYEQYF.

The chain recombines TRBV5-1 with TRBJ2-3, with TRBD1 matching 7 bases. J gave up 0 bases and V 4 bases, and 5 bases lay outside the gene matches. Germline V CDR1 and CDR2: SGHRS, YFSETQ. The CDR3 contains 15 residues. CDR3 nucleotide sequence: TGCGCCAGCAGCATAGGGACAGCTAGCACAGATACGCAGTATTTT. It specifies CASSIGTASTDTQYF. The entire variable domain, with the rest obtained from reference TRBV5-1 and TRBJ2-3, is as follows: KAGVTQTPRYLIKTRGQQVTLSCSPISGHRSVSWYQQTPGQGLQFLFEYFSETQRNKGNFPGRFSGRQFSNSRSEMNVSTLELGDSALYLCASSIGTASTDTQYFGPGTRLTVL.

Written as DNA, the CDR3 is TGTGCCAGCACCGGGTATGATCAGCCCCAGCATTTT. Protein sequence: CASTGYDQPQHF. The rearrangement joins TRBV28 to TRBJ1-5; the D is unclear. The germline V and J ends were trimmed by 7 bases and 5 bases, with 9 bases remaining between them. Looked up from germline, CDR1 is MDHEN and CDR2 is SYDVKM. There are 12 residues in the CDR3.

The V and J genes are TRBV7-2 and TRBJ1-1, with D hard to call. CDR3 length equals 13 residues. Germline CDR1 is SGHTA and CDR2 is FQGNSA. Between the trimmed V and J ends, which lost 4 bases and 1 base, there was a span of 7 bases. The chain's CDR3 is CASSSVPNTEAFF. CDR3 in DNA: TGTGCCAGCAGCTCAGTCCCGAACACTGAAGCTTTCTTT.

This CDR3 is CASSFPGGTEAFF. The CDR3 DNA reads TGTGCCAGCAGCTTCCCCGGGGGGACTGAAGCTTTCTTT. This chain uses TRBV7-3 with TRBJ1-1; maybe TRBD1 (5 bases). Germline V gene sequence: CDR1 SGHTA, CDR2 FQGTGA. The CDR3 extends over 13 amino acids. Trimming pared 3 bases from V and 5 bases from J, leaving 10 bases between.

J is TRBJ1-1 and V is TRBV10-1; weak D call: TRBD1 (5 bases). Germline loops: CDR1 WNHNN, CDR2 SYGVQD (reference sequence). Trimming stripped 4 bases from V and 0 bases from J, with 9 bases between. This CDR3 spans 14 amino acids. For the CDR3, the DNA is TGCGCCAGCAGTGTAAAGGGGCTGAACACTGAAGCTTTCTTT. Encoded protein: CASSVKGLNTEAFF.

This clone has only one observation. This chain links TRBV19 with TRBJ2-1; 12 nucleotides line up with TRBD2. The length of the CDR3 is 19 residues. V shed 3 bases and J 4 bases; nucleotides not matched to a gene: 13. From germline, CDR1 is LNHDA and CDR2 SQIVND (reference sequence). CDR3 region: CASSIFLAGGRNRYNEQFF. In DNA, the CDR3 is TGTGCCAGTAGTATTTTCCTAGCGGGAGGGAGAAATCGATACAATGAGCAGTTCTTC.

The V and J genes are TRBV4-2 and TRBJ1-6; TRBD1 matches 7 bases. Germline values: CDR1 LGHNA, CDR2 YNFKEQ. V trimming: 1 base; J trimming: 7 bases; junction bases outside the gene matches: 7. The CDR3 length is 16 residues. The CDR3 loop reads CASSQVRQGGNSPLHF. DNA for the CDR3: TGTGCCAGCAGCCAAGTGAGGCAGGGGGGAAATTCACCCCTCCACTTT.

This chain joins TRBV5-1 and TRBJ2-2; the match to TRBD1 covers 8 bases. This CDR3 is 17 amino acids long. After removal of 0 bases from V and 4 bases from J, the junction contained 8 bases not matched to a gene. Germline lookup yields CDR1 SGHRS and CDR2 YFSETQ. Written as DNA, the CDR3 is TGCGCCAGCAGCTTGGGACGACAGGGGTGGCGCACCGGGGAGCTGTTTTTT. Its translation: CASSLGRQGWRTGELFF.

The chain uses TRBV3-1 (or the pseudogene TRBV3-2) and TRBJ2-7; TRBD2 matches 10 bases. V was clipped by 1 base and J by 2 bases; unmatched bases: 2. The CDR3 consists of 15 residues. CDR1 and CDR2 (germline): LGHDT, YNNKEL (reference sequence). The CDR3 nucleotides read TGTGCCAGCAGCCAAGGGACTAGCGGCCCCTACGAGCAGTACTTC. Translation: CASSQGTSGPYEQYF.

This clone was recorded once. V and J are TRBV6-5 and TRBJ2-7; 7 bases match TRBD1. Trimming at V came to 5 bases and at J to 2 bases, leaving 6 bases not matched to a gene. Germline V gene data show CDR1 as MNHEY and CDR2 as SVGAGI. This CDR3 contains 14 residues. The CDR3 DNA sequence: TGTGCCAGCAGTCTTGGACAGGCCCCCTACGAGCAGTACTTC. This translates into CASSLGQAPYEQYF.

V is TRBV27 and J is TRBJ1-1, with D perhaps TRBD1 (6 bases). The CDR3 extends over 13 amino acids. V was clipped by 11 bases and J by 6 bases, with 19 bases between them. Germline loops: CDR1 MNHEY, CDR2 SMNVEV (reference sequence). The CDR3 loop reads CASRVRGEAEAFF. DNA for the CDR3: TGTGCCTCAAGGGTCAGGGGCGAAGCTGAAGCTTTCTTT.

The chain employs TRBV6-5 and TRBJ1-1; D remains ambiguous. The CDR3 is 13 amino acids. Trimming removed 5 bases from V and 6 bases from J, with 13 bases in between. Per germline, CDR1 MNHEY and CDR2 SVGAGI. The CDR3 loop is CASSPSAGSEAFF. The CDR3 region has the DNA TGTGCCAGCAGTCCAAGCGCGGGGTCTGAAGCTTTCTTT.

The V call is TRBV25-1, the J call TRBJ1-2, with 7 bases aligning to TRBD1. Germline V CDR1 and CDR2: MGHDK, SYGVNS. The CDR3 is 13 residues long. With 4 bases clipped from V and 7 bases from J, the junction kept 6 bases outside the gene matches. The CDR3 sequence: CASSADRVSGYTF. DNA of the CDR3: TGTGCCAGCAGTGCAGACAGGGTTTCTGGCTACACCTTC.

The V call is TRBV5-1, the J call TRBJ2-3; TRBD2 matches 7 bases. CDR1 and CDR2 from the germline V gene are SGHRS and YFSETQ. The CDR3 runs 16 residues. The V gene end was trimmed by 4 bases and the J gene end by 0 bases; junction bases not matched to a gene: 8. The CDR3 coding sequence is TGCGCCAGCAGCGTTAAACTAGCGCGAAGCACAGATACGCAGTATTTT. It codes for CASSVKLARSTDTQYF.

V usage is TRBV5-4 and J usage is TRBJ2-1, with 8 bases that match TRBD1. The trim removed 6 bases at V and 2 bases at J, leaving 4 bases unmatched. Germline values: CDR1 SGHNT, CDR2 YYREEE (reference sequence). The CDR3 loop spans 14 amino acids. CDR3 loop: CASTTRGPYNEQFF. The CDR3 DNA sequence: TGTGCCAGCACCACCAGGGGGCCCTACAATGAGCAGTTCTTC. The complete variable domain, with remaining parts taken from reference TRBV5-4 and TRBJ2-1, reads ETGVTQSPTHLIKTRGQQVTLRCSSQSGHNTVSWYQQALGQGPQFIFQYYREEENGRGNFPPRFSGLQFPNYSSELNVNALELDDSALYLCASTTRGPYNEQFFGPGTRLTVL.

The chain carries TRBV7-9 and TRBJ2-1; a possible D gene is TRBD2 (6 bases). V was clipped by 3 bases and J by 6 bases, with 12 bases between them. CDR3 length: 14 residues. The germline V gene has CDR1 SEHNR and CDR2 FQNEAQ (reference sequence). The CDR3 is CASSFSGSVNEQFF. As DNA, the CDR3 is TGTGCCAGCAGCTTCAGCGGGTCCGTCAATGAGCAGTTCTTC.

The CDR3 here is CASRDRVNTGELFF. Written as DNA, the CDR3 is TGTGCCAGCAGGGACAGGGTGAACACCGGGGAGCTGTTTTTT. This chain connects TRBV2 to TRBJ2-2, with TRBD1 matching over 8 bases. Trimming cost V 6 bases and J 1 base; bases outside gene matches: 1. Germline CDR1 reads SNHLY; CDR2 reads FYNNEI. The CDR3 totals 14 residues.

The chain uses TRBV5-1 and TRBJ1-2; 9 bases fit TRBD1. The CDR3 is made up of 16 amino acids. Germline V gene sequence: CDR1 SGHRS, CDR2 YFSETQ. Losses at the gene ends were 4 bases for V and 3 bases for J; bases not matched to a gene: 10. In nucleotides, the CDR3 is TGCGCCAGCAGCCATCAGACAGGGGGAATCTACTATGGCTACACCTTC. Amino acids: CASSHQTGGIYYGYTF.

CDR3 in DNA: TGCGCCAGCAGCTTGGACCGGCTAGGGGGTGGGGCCAACGTCCTGACTTTC. Protein: CASSLDRLGGGANVLTF. The V gene is TRBV5-1, the J gene TRBJ2-6; D possibly corresponds to TRBD1 (6 bases). Germline CDR1 is SGHRS and CDR2 is YFSETQ. V was trimmed by 0 bases and J by 3 bases, leaving 13 bases between them. The CDR3 spans 17 residues. The full variable domain, rest sourced from reference TRBV5-1 and TRBJ2-6, is KAGVTQTPRYLIKTRGQQVTLSCSPISGHRSVSWYQQTPGQGLQFLFEYFSETQRNKGNFPGRFSGRQFSNSRSEMNVSTLELGDSALYLCASSLDRLGGGANVLTFGAGSRLTVL.